The subject of this entry is one T cell receptor (beta chain). The authors extracted RNA and reverse transcribed it into cDNA as the sequencing template. Sequencing was performed with immunoSEQ multiplex PCR; in TCRdb, only in-frame clones are kept and a portion is missing. This sample has 130,000 or so clones, with 61% found just once. These data come from a study of CD8+ T cells in alopecia areata. Indicated treatment: oral pan-JAK inhibitor, 5-10 mg twice daily. CDR3 length equals 16 residues. Germline V gene lookup returns CDR1 SGHNT and CDR2 YYREEE (reference sequence). Trimming cost V 2 bases and J 0 bases; bases outside gene matches: 5.

V gene TRBV5-4 combines with J gene TRBJ2-3; 8 bases align to TRBD2. The clonotype originates from a human donor with alopecia areata. The sequencing used CD4+ T cells sorted from blood, collected at week 4, from a patient treated with tofacitinib. CDR3 sequence reads: CASSFRAGGSTDTQYF. CDR3 nucleotides: TGTGCCAGCAGCTTCCGGGCGGGGGGTAGCACAGATACGCAGTATTTT.